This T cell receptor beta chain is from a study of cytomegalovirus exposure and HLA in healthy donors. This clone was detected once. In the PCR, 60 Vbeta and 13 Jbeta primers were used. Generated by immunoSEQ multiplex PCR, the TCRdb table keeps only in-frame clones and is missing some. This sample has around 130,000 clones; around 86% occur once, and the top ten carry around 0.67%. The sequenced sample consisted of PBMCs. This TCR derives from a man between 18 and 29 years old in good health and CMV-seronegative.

CDR3 sequence: CASRGQTNQPQHF. In nucleotides, the CDR3 is TGTGCCAGTAGGGGACAGACTAATCAGCCCCAGCATTTT. This chain uses TRBV19 with TRBJ1-5; 7 nucleotides match TRBD1. There are 13 residues in the CDR3. Germline trimming cut 6 bases from V and 4 bases from J; bases unmatched to any gene: 3. From germline, CDR1 is LNHDA and CDR2 SQIVND (reference sequence).